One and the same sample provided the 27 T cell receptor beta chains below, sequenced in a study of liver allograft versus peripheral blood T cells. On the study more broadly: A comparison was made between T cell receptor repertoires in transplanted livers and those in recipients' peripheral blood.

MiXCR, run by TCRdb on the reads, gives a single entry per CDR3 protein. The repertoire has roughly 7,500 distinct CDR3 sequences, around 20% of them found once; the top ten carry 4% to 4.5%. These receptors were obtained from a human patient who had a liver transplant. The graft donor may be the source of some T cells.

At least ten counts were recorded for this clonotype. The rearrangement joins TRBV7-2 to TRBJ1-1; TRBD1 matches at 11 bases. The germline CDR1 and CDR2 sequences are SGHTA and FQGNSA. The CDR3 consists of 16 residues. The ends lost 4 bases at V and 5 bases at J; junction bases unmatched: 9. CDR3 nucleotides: TGTGCCAGCAGCTCCCGGACAGGGGGCGCAGGAACTGAAGCTTTCTTT. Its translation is CASSSRTGGAGTEAFF. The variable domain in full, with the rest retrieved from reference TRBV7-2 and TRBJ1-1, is GAGVSQSPSNKVTEKGKDVELRCDPISGHTALYWYRQSLGQGLEFLIYFQGNSAPDKSGLPSDRFSAERTGGSVSTLTIQRTQQEDSAVYLCASSSRTGGAGTEAFFGQGTRLTVV.

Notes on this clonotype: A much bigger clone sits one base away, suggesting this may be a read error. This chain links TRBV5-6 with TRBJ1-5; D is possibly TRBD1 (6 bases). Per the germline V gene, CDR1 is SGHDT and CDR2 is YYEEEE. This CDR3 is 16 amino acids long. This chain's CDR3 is CASSLDGGLGNRPQHF. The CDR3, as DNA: TGTGCCAGCAGCTTGGATGGGGGCTTGGGCAATCGGCCCCAGCATTTT.

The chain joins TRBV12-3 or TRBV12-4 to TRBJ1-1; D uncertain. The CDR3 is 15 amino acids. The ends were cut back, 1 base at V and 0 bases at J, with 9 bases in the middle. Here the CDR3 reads CASSLEGNVNTEAFF. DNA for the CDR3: TGTGCCAGCAGTTTAGAGGGTAATGTGAACACTGAAGCTTTCTTT.

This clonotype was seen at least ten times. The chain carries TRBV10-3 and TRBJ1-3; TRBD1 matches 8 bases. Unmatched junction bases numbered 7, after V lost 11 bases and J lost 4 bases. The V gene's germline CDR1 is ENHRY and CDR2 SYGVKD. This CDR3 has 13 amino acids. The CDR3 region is CAARTGTGNTIYF. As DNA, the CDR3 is TGTGCCGCGAGGACAGGGACAGGAAACACCATATATTTT.

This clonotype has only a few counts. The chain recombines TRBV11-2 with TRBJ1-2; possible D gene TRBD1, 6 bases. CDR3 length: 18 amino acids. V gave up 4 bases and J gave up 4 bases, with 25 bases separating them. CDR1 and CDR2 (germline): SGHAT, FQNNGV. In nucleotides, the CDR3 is TGTGCCAGCAGCTCGTACGGGGGGCGCACAGCCAACCTCTATGGCTACACCTTC. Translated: CASSSYGGRTANLYGYTF.

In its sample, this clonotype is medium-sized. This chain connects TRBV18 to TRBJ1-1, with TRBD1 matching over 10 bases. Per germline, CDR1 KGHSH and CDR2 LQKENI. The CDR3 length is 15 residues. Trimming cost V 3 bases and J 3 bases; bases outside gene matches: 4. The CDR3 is CASSPQTGGYTEAFF. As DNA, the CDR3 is TGTGCCAGCTCACCTCAGACAGGGGGCTACACTGAAGCTTTCTTT.

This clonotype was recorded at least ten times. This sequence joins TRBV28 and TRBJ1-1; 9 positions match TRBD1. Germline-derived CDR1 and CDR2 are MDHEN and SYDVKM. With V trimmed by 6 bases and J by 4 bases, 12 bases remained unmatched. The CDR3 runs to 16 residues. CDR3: CASSLRPGQGSTEAFF. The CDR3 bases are TGTGCCAGCAGCCTCCGGCCGGGACAGGGAAGCACTGAAGCTTTCTTT.

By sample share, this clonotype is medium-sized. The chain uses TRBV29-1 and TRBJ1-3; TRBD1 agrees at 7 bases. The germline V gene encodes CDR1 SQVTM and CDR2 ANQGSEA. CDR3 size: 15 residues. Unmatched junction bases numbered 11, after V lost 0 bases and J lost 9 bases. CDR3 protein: CSVEEGQGVRGTIYF. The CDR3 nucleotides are TGCAGCGTTGAAGAGGGTCAGGGGGTGAGGGGCACCATATATTTT.

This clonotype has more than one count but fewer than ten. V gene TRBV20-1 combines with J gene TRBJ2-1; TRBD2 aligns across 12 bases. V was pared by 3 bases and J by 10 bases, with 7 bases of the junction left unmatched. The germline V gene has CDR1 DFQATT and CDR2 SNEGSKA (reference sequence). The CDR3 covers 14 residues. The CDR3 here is CSASRLAGVHEQFF. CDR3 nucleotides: TGCAGTGCTAGCCGACTAGCGGGAGTACACGAGCAGTTCTTC.

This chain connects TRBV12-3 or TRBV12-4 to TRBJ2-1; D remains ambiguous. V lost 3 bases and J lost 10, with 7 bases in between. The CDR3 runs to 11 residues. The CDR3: CASSLGKEQFF. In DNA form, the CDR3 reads TGTGCCAGCAGTTTGGGTAAAGAGCAGTTCTTC.

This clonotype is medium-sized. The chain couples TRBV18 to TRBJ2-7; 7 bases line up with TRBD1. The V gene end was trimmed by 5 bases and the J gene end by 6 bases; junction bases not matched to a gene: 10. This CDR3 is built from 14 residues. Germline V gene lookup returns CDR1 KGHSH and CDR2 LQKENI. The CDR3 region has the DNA TGTGCCAGCTCATCCAGACAGGGATCGCCCGAGCAGTACTTC. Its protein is CASSSRQGSPEQYF.

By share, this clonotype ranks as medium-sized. The CDR3 loop is CATSDLTNDYNEQFF. Here the CDR3 DNA reads TGTGCCACCAGTGATTTGACTAACGACTACAATGAGCAGTTCTTC. The chain combines TRBV24-1 with TRBJ2-1; D unclear. CDR3 length: 15 residues. The V end lost 0 bases, the J end lost 3 bases, and 8 bases lay between the germline ends. The V gene's germline CDR1 is KGHDR and CDR2 SFDVKD.

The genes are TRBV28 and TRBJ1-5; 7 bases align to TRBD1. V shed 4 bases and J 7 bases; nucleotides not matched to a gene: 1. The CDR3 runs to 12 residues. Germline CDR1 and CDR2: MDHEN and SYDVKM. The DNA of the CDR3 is TGTGCCAGCAGTTCAGGGGGACAGCCCCAGCATTTT. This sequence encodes CASSSGGQPQHF.

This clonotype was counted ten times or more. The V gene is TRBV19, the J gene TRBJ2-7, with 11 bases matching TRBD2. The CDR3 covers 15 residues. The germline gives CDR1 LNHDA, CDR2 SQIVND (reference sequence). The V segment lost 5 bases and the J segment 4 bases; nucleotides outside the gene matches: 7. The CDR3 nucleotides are TGTGCCAGTAGTGCTACCGGGACTAGCGGTTACGAGCAGTACTTC. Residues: CASSATGTSGYEQYF.

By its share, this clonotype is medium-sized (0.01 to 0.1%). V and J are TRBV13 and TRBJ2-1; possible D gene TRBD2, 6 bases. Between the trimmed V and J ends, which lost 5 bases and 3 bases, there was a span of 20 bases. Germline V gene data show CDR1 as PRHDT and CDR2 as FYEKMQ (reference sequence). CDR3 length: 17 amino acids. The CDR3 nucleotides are TGTGCCAGCAGCCCCTCTTCGGGAGCGAGGCACTACAATGAGCAGTTCTTC. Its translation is CASSPSSGARHYNEQFF. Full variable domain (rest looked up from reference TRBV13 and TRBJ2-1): AAGVIQSPRHLIKEKRETATLKCYPIPRHDTVYWYQQGPGQDPQFLISFYEKMQSDKGSIPDRFSAQQFSDYHSELNMSSLELGDSALYFCASSPSSGARHYNEQFFGPGTRLTVL.

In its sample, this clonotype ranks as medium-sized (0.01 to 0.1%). This CDR3 reads CSVAGGQGANTQHF. The CDR3, as DNA: TGCAGCGTTGCGGGAGGGCAGGGGGCGAATACCCAGCATTTT. The chain has TRBV29-1 and TRBJ1-5, with 8 bases identical to TRBD1. CDR1 and CDR2 from the germline V gene are SQVTM and ANQGSEA. The CDR3 is 14 residues long. V was clipped by 4 bases and J by 11 bases; unmatched bases: 13.

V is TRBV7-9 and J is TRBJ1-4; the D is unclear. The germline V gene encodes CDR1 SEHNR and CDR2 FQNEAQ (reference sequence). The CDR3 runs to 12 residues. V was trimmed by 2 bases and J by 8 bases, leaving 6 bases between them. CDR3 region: CASSLIGEKLFF. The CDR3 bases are TGTGCCAGCAGCTTAATAGGGGAAAAACTGTTTTTT.

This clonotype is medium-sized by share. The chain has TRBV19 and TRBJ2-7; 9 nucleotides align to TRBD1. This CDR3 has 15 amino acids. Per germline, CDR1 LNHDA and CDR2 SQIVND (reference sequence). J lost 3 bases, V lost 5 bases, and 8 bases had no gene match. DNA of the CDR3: TGTGCCAGTAGTCCACGGACAGGGGTCGGCTACGAGCAGTACTTC. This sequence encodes CASSPRTGVGYEQYF.

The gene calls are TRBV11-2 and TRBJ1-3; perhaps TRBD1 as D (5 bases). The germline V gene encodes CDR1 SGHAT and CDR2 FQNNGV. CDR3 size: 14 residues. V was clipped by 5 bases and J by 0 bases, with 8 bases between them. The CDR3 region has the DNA TGTGCCAGCAGCCGGGGCAGCTCTGGAAACACCATATATTTT. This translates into CASSRGSSGNTIYF.

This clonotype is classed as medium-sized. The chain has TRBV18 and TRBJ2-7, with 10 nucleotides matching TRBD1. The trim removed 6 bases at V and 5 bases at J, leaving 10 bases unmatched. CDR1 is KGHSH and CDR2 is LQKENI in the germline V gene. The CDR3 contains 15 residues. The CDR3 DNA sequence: TGTGCCAGCTCTCCTTACCGGGACAGGGGCGACGAGCAGTACTTC. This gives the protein CASSPYRDRGDEQYF.

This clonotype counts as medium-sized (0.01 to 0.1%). Written as DNA, the CDR3 is TGTGCCAGTAGTATTCAGGGGGTAGGGGCCAACGTCCTGACTTTC. It encodes CASSIQGVGANVLTF. The chain is built from TRBV19 and TRBJ2-6, with 7 bases fitting TRBD1. Germline-derived CDR1 and CDR2 are LNHDA and SQIVND (reference sequence). The V and J ends lost 3 bases and 4 bases, in that order; junction bases with no gene match: 3. This CDR3 contains 15 residues. The whole variable domain, filled in from reference TRBV19 and TRBJ2-6, reads DGGITQSPKYLFRKEGQNVTLSCEQNLNHDAMYWYRQDPGQGLRLIYYSQIVNDFQKGDIAEGYSVSREKKESFPLTVTSAQKNPTAFYLCASSIQGVGANVLTFGAGSRLTVL.

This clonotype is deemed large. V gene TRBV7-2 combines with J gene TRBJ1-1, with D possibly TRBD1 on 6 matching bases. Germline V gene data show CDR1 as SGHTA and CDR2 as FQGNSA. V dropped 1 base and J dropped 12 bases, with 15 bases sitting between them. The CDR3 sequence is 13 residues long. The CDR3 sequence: CASSLEGQGMTFF. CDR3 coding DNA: TGTGCCAGCAGCTTAGAGGGACAAGGGATGACTTTCTTT.

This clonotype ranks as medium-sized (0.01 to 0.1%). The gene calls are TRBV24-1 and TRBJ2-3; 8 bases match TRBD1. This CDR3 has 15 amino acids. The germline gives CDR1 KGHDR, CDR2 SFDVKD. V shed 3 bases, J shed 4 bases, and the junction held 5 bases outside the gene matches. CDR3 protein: CATSDHRQGSDTQYF. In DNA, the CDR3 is TGTGCCACCAGTGATCATAGACAGGGGTCAGATACGCAGTATTTT.

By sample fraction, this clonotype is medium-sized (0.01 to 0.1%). In DNA, the CDR3 is TGTGCCAGCAGTTTGGGATGGGTGAACACCGGGGAGCTGTTTTTT. Amino acid sequence: CASSLGWVNTGELFF. This rearrangement joins TRBV27 to TRBJ2-2; no clear D. Germline-derived CDR1 and CDR2 are MNHEY and SMNVEV (reference sequence). The V end was cut by 3 bases, the J end by 1 base, with 9 bases between. The CDR3 has 15 residues.

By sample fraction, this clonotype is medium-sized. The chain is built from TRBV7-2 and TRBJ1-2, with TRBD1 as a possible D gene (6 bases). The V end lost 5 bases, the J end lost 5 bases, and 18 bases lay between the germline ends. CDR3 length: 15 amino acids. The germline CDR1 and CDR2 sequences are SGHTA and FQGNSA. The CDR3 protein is CASSHDAGGGYGYTF. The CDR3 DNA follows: TGTGCCAGCAGCCACGACGCTGGGGGCGGGTATGGCTACACCTTC.

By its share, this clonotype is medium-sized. The CDR3 region is CSVRRLAEETQYF. Written as DNA, the CDR3 is TGCAGCGTTCGGAGACTAGCGGAAGAGACCCAGTACTTC. The V gene is TRBV29-1, the J gene TRBJ2-5; TRBD2 matches 9 bases. Trimming took 5 bases from V and 3 from J; bases not matched to a gene: 4. This CDR3 is 13 amino acids long. Germline assignment: CDR1 SQVTM and CDR2 ANQGSEA.

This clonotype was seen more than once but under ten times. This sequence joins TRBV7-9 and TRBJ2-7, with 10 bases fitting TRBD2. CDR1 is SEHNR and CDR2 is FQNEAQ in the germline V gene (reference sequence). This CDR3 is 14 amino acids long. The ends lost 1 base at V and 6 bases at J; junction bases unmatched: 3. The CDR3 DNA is TGTGCCAGCAGCTTAGTCTCTAGCGGGAGCGAGCAGTACTTC. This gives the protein CASSLVSSGSEQYF.